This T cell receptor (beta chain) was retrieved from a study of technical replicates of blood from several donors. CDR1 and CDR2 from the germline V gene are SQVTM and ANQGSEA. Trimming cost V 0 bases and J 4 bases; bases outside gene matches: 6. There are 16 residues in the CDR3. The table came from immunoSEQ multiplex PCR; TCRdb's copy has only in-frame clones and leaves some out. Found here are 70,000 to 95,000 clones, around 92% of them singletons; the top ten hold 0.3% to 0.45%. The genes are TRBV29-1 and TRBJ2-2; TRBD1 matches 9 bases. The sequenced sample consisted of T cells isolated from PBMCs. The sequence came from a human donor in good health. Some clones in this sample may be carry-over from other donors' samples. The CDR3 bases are TGCAGCGTTGAAGATGACACAGGGGGCCTCACCGGGGAGCTGTTTTTT. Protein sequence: CSVEDDTGGLTGELFF.